Ten or more counts support the clone carrying this T cell receptor (beta chain). Its cognate antigen is unknown. The data were obtained in a study of neurological immune-mediated disorders. This CDR3 is 14 amino acids long. Germline V gene lookup returns CDR1 SGHRS and CDR2 YFSETQ. Trimming removed 6 bases from V and 2 bases from J; junction bases left unmatched: 6. It was by 5'RACE with 10-nucleotide random UMIs that the cDNA was made. TCRdb redid the calling of the 5' RACE reads with MiXCR, one entry per CDR3 protein. Of fewer than 85,000 distinct CDR3 sequences detected, around 4.2% appear once; the ten largest clones hold approximately 1.3%. Study results and caveats: The study found the most TCR clonal expansion in HTLV-1-associated myelopathy and the least in multiple sclerosis, below healthy controls.

Sequenced input: PBMCs. The chain has TRBV5-1 and TRBJ1-1, with 8 bases identical to TRBD1. This receptor was taken from a man aged 25 to 45 with multiple sclerosis. CDR3 sequence: CASTQGASNTEAFF. The CDR3 coding sequence is TGCGCCAGCACCCAGGGGGCTTCAAACACTGAAGCTTTCTTT.